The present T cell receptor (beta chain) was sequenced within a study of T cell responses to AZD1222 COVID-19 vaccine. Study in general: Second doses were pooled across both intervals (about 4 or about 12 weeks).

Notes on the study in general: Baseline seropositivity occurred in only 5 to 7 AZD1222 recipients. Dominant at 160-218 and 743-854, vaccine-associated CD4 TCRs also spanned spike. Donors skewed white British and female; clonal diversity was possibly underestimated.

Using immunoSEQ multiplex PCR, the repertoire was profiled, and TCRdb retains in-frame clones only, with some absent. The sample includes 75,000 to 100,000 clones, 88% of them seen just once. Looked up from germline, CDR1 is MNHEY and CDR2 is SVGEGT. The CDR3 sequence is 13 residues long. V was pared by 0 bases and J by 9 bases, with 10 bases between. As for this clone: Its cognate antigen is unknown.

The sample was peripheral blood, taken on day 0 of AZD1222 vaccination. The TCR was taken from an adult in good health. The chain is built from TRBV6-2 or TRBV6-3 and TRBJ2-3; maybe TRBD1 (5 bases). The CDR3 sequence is CASSYSNAGTQYF. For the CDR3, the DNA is TGTGCCAGCAGTTACTCGAATGCAGGGACGCAGTATTTT.